The next 17 T cell receptor beta chains were all read from a single sample in a study of blood T cell repertoires in COVID-19. Assay: immunoSEQ multiplex PCR; the TCRdb copy retains only in-frame clones and omits some. The data show 250,000 to 300,000 clones, with under 90% seen just once and around 4.1% held by the top ten. Sequencing was carried out using PBMCs or T cells enriched from blood (not recorded which). These receptors all stem from a man aged 30-40 years with acute COVID-19.

The chain couples TRBV11-3 to TRBJ2-3; 12 nucleotides match TRBD1. The germline gives CDR1 SGHNT, CDR2 YENEEA. The CDR3 consists of 17 residues. J lost 0 bases, V lost 5 bases, and 6 bases had no gene match. CDR3 nucleotides: TGTGCCAGCAGCAGGGGACAGGGGGCCTCAAGCACAGATACGCAGTATTTT. Protein: CASSRGQGASSTDTQYF.

This clone is a singleton in its sample. V is TRBV28 and J is TRBJ1-2; no definite D call. Germline loops: CDR1 MDHEN, CDR2 SYDVKM. The CDR3 is 15 residues long. V was cut by 3 bases and J by 4 bases, with 15 bases left in between. The CDR3 sequence: CASSLPGLYGYGYTF. The DNA for the CDR3 is TGTGCCAGCAGTTTGCCAGGATTGTATGGCTATGGCTACACCTTC.

The V and J genes are TRBV2 and TRBJ2-3; TRBD2 matches 10 bases. This CDR3 spans 17 amino acids. The germline V gene encodes CDR1 SNHLY and CDR2 FYNNEI. J gave up 0 bases and V 8 bases, and 11 bases lay outside the gene matches. The DNA for the CDR3 is TGTGCCAGCCCTGACTCGAGCGGGGGGGCTAGCACAGATACGCAGTATTTT. Its protein product is CASPDSSGGASTDTQYF.

This chain joins TRBV7-9 and TRBJ2-7; 8 nucleotides match TRBD2. CDR1 and CDR2 (germline): SEHNR, FQNEAQ (reference sequence). The CDR3 loop spans 14 amino acids. Trimming removed 3 bases from V and 4 bases from J; junction bases left unmatched: 5. This CDR3 reads CASSFIREGYEQYV. The CDR3 DNA follows: TGTGCCAGCAGCTTCATTCGGGAGGGTTACGAGCAGTACGTC.

The V gene is TRBV7-9, the J gene TRBJ1-4; no clear D gene. The CDR3 has 17 amino acids. Trimming took off 3 bases at V and 5 bases at J, with 19 bases between the two ends. Germline assignment: CDR1 SEHNR and CDR2 FQNEAQ (reference sequence). The CDR3 DNA sequence: TGTGCCAGCAGCTTCCCCTCGAGGAGGGTGGAGAATGAAAAACTGTTTTTT. Translation: CASSFPSRRVENEKLFF.

The V call is TRBV12-3 or TRBV12-4, the J call TRBJ1-3, with D unclear. The ends were cut back, 5 bases at V and 5 bases at J, with 10 bases in the middle. This CDR3 is built from 13 residues. This chain's CDR3 is CASSHRGRNTIYF. The CDR3 DNA reads TGTGCCAGCAGTCACCGGGGTCGAAACACCATATATTTT.

This clone has just a few counts. The J gene is TRBJ2-2, the V gene TRBV28; D gene uncertain. V lost 5 bases, J lost 6 bases, and 10 bases lay in between. CDR1 is MDHEN and CDR2 is SYDVKM in the germline V gene. This CDR3 is 13 amino acids long. In DNA, the CDR3 is TGTGCCAGCAGTCCAGACATTGCCGGGGAGCTGTTTTTT. It specifies CASSPDIAGELFF.

Regarding this clone: This sample also contains other DNA sequences that code for the same CDR3. The CDR3 protein is CATSDTGTGTDTQYF. The CDR3 nucleotides read TGTGCCACCAGTGACACCGGGACAGGCACAGATACGCAGTATTTT. The chain uses TRBV24-1 and TRBJ2-3, with 7 nucleotides matching TRBD1. Per the germline V gene, CDR1 is KGHDR and CDR2 is SFDVKD. V was clipped by 4 bases and J by 1 base; unmatched bases: 4. The length of the CDR3 is 15 residues.

Of note for this clone: A read error may produce the germline difference seen at one junction end. The rearrangement links TRBV20-1 to TRBJ2-3, with TRBD2 matching 7 bases. CDR1 is DFQATT and CDR2 is SNEGSKA in the germline V gene (reference sequence). The CDR3 has 15 residues. CDR3 protein: CSASGGEGITNTQYF. CDR3 in DNA: TGCAGTGCCAGTGGAGGGGAGGGCATCACAAATACGCAGTATTTT.

This sequence joins TRBV28 and TRBJ2-5; 11 bases line up with TRBD2. Per the germline V gene, CDR1 is MDHEN and CDR2 is SYDVKM. The CDR3 consists of 15 residues. After removal of 4 bases from V and 4 bases from J, the junction contained 5 bases not matched to a gene. CDR3 loop: CASSYSGGAGETQYF. DNA of the CDR3: TGTGCCAGCAGTTATAGCGGGGGGGCGGGAGAGACCCAGTACTTC.

The CDR3 coding sequence is TGTGCCTGGGCACCGGGGGGAAACTATGGCTACACCTTC. This encodes CAWAPGGNYGYTF. The V and J genes are TRBV30 and TRBJ1-2; TRBD1 might be the D (5 bases). Trimming pared 5 bases from V and 2 bases from J, leaving 12 bases between. Germline CDR1 is GTSNPN and CDR2 is SVGIG (reference sequence). The CDR3 contains 13 residues.

The V call is TRBV24-1, the J call TRBJ2-1, with TRBD2 identical over 7 bases. The CDR3 length is 13 residues. V was clipped by 8 bases and J by 5 bases; unmatched bases: 5. The germline V gene encodes CDR1 KGHDR and CDR2 SFDVKD. The CDR3 sequence is CATKGLWDNEQFF. The CDR3 coding sequence is TGTGCCACCAAGGGACTATGGGACAATGAGCAGTTCTTC.

This rearrangement joins TRBV9 to TRBJ2-3; 7 nucleotides match TRBD1. CDR3 length equals 16 residues. V trimming: 0 bases; J trimming: 2 bases; junction bases outside the gene matches: 6. CDR1 SGDLS and CDR2 YYNGEE come from the germline V gene. In DNA, the CDR3 is TGTGCCAGCAGCGTAGAGGCAGGGGGTTCCACAGATACGCAGTATTTT. Translated: CASSVEAGGSTDTQYF.

The V gene is TRBV9, the J gene TRBJ1-1, with D unresolved. Germline CDR1 is SGDLS and CDR2 is YYNGEE. Trimming stripped 4 bases from V and 4 bases from J, with 11 bases between. CDR3 size: 13 residues. As DNA, the CDR3 is TGTGCCAGCAGCTCAGCGGGAGGCACTGAAGCTTTCTTT. This sequence encodes CASSSAGGTEAFF.

The chain employs TRBV14 and TRBJ1-4, with a weak D call TRBD1 (6 bases). The CDR3 is 13 residues long. The germline V gene has CDR1 SGHDN and CDR2 FVKESK. The ends were cut back, 5 bases at V and 16 bases at J, with 20 bases in the middle. Here the CDR3 DNA reads TGTGCCAGCAGCTCAGGGGTAGCGAGTCAAAAGTTTTTT. Protein sequence: CASSSGVASQKFF.

This chain links TRBV3-1 (or the pseudogene TRBV3-2) with TRBJ2-3; 7 nucleotides agree with TRBD1. The junction had 5 bases not matched to a gene; V was cut back by 0 bases and J by 5 bases. CDR1 and CDR2 (germline): LGHDT, YNNKEL (reference sequence). The CDR3 is 15 residues long. In nucleotides, the CDR3 is TGTGCCAGCAGCCAAGATTCGACAGGGAAAGATACGCAGTATTTT. Encoded protein: CASSQDSTGKDTQYF.

The chain recombines TRBV28 with TRBJ1-4, with TRBD1 matching over 8 bases. CDR1 is MDHEN and CDR2 is SYDVKM in the germline V gene. CDR3 length equals 15 residues. With V trimmed by 5 bases and J by 7 bases, 9 bases remained unmatched. The CDR3 loop reads CASSTWDRFGEKLFF. CDR3 bases: TGTGCCAGCAGTACTTGGGACAGGTTTGGTGAAAAACTGTTTTTT. Complete variable domain (other parts from reference TRBV28 and TRBJ1-4): DVKVTQSSRYLVKRTGEKVFLECVQDMDHENMFWYRQDPGLGLRLIYFSYDVKMKEKGDIPEGYSVSREKKERFSLILESASTNQTSMYLCASSTWDRFGEKLFFGSGTQLSVL.